Presented here are 10 T cell receptor beta chains from one specimen sequenced in a study of T cell responses to AZD1222 COVID-19 vaccine. Only in-frame clones appear in the TCRdb table, and some are missing; sequencing was by immunoSEQ multiplex PCR. The sample consists of about 170,000 clones, 85% to 95% of them appearing once. The sequencing here drew on peripheral blood, taken on day 0 of AZD1222 vaccination. These receptors all come from an adult in good health.

This chain joins TRBV7-6 and TRBJ1-2; D perhaps matches TRBD1 (5 bases). The CDR3 sequence is 14 residues long. Germline V gene data show CDR1 as SGHVS and CDR2 as FNYEAQ. V was trimmed by 2 bases and J by 4 bases, leaving 11 bases between them. The DNA for the CDR3 is TGTGCCAGCAGCTTATTGGGGGGGACCTATGGCTACACCTTC. Protein: CASSLLGGTYGYTF.

The chain has TRBV5-1 and TRBJ2-1; TRBD1 might be the D (5 bases). Trimming stripped 2 bases from V and 3 bases from J, with 15 bases between. The CDR3 length is 16 residues. CDR1 is SGHRS and CDR2 is YFSETQ in the germline V gene. CDR3 nucleotide sequence: TGCGCCAGCAGCTTTAGGGGCAGGGCCGTCTACAATGAGCAGTTCTTC. This codes for CASSFRGRAVYNEQFF.

The J gene is TRBJ1-4, the V gene TRBV19; no clear D gene. Germline assignment: CDR1 LNHDA and CDR2 SQIVND (reference sequence). This CDR3 is built from 14 residues. The V end was cut by 5 bases, the J end by 2 bases, with 9 bases between. The CDR3 region is CASSPRHTNEKLFF. The CDR3 DNA sequence: TGTGCCAGTAGTCCTAGACATACTAATGAAAAACTGTTTTTT.

This chain connects TRBV20-1 to TRBJ1-1; the match to TRBD1 covers 8 bases. Germline CDR1 and CDR2: DFQATT and SNEGSKA (reference sequence). The V segment lost 3 bases and the J segment 1 base; nucleotides outside the gene matches: 7. The CDR3 loop spans 15 amino acids. The CDR3 is CSASPDRATNTEAFF. The CDR3 DNA is TGCAGTGCTAGTCCGGACAGGGCGACGAACACTGAAGCTTTCTTT.

The chain carries TRBV7-9 and TRBJ1-1, with 8 bases aligning to TRBD1. The germline V gene has CDR1 SEHNR and CDR2 FQNEAQ (reference sequence). The CDR3 is 15 residues long. The V segment lost 8 bases and the J segment 11 bases; nucleotides outside the gene matches: 19. CDR3 DNA sequence: TGTGCCAGCCAACCCGAACACACCAGGGGGCAATCTGCTTTCTTT. Protein: CASQPEHTRGQSAFF.

This chain links TRBV9 with TRBJ1-1; D is ambiguous. The CDR3 length is 14 residues. Trimming stripped 0 bases from V and 1 base from J, with 7 bases between. Germline-derived CDR1 and CDR2 are SGDLS and YYNGEE. The CDR3 is CASSVDRGNTEAFF. In DNA form, the CDR3 reads TGTGCCAGCAGCGTAGACAGAGGGAACACTGAAGCTTTCTTT.

With respect to this clone: The same CDR3 also results from other DNA sequences found in this sample. The chain links TRBV14 to TRBJ1-1; maybe TRBD1 (6 bases). The CDR3 loop spans 13 amino acids. V was trimmed by 0 bases and J by 8 bases, leaving 10 bases between them. CDR1 and CDR2 from the germline V gene are SGHDN and FVKESK. CDR3: CASSQEGQTEAFF. CDR3 nucleotide sequence: TGTGCCAGCAGCCAAGAAGGACAGACCGAAGCTTTCTTT.

This chain uses TRBV3-1 (or the pseudogene TRBV3-2) with TRBJ1-6, with D possibly matching TRBD1 (6 bases). Germline V gives CDR1 LGHDT, CDR2 YNNKEL (reference sequence). CDR3 length: 15 amino acids. The V end lost 4 bases, the J end lost 9 bases, and 16 bases lay between the germline ends. CDR3 protein: CASSLVSVRGSPLHF. CDR3 nucleotides: TGTGCCAGCAGCCTCGTGAGCGTCAGGGGTTCACCCCTCCACTTT.

V is TRBV6-1 and J is TRBJ2-3; D may match TRBD1 or TRBD2 (5 bases each). The CDR3 has 15 residues. Deletions cut 0 bases from V and 6 bases from J, with 13 bases between. The germline CDR1 and CDR2 sequences are MNHNS and SASEGT. This chain's CDR3 is CASSEALHEGDTQYF. Written as DNA, the CDR3 is TGTGCCAGCAGTGAAGCGCTTCATGAGGGGGATACGCAGTATTTT.

The chain is built from TRBV7-9 and TRBJ2-3; D gene unclear. V was cut by 3 bases and J by 0 bases, with 7 bases left in between. Germline CDR1 SEHNR, CDR2 FQNEAQ (reference sequence). This CDR3 region has 14 residues. The CDR3 region has the DNA TGTGCCAGCAGCTTCTCCCACAGCACAGATACGCAGTATTTT. Translation: CASSFSHSTDTQYF.